This passage covers 7 T cell receptor beta chains from one sample sequenced in a study of blood T cell repertoires in COVID-19. Sequencing was performed with immunoSEQ multiplex PCR; in TCRdb, only in-frame clones are kept and a portion is missing. The sample includes 150,000 to 200,000 clones, around 80% of them seen just once. Material for sequencing was PBMCs or T cells enriched from blood (not recorded which). The receptors originated from a man in his 70s who had been exposed to COVID-19.

The chain uses TRBV28 and TRBJ2-7, with 7 positions matching TRBD2. CDR1 MDHEN and CDR2 SYDVKM come from the germline V gene. The CDR3 sequence is 13 residues long. The ends lost 6 bases at V and 5 bases at J; junction bases unmatched: 7. CDR3 protein: CASSLRTRNEQYF. The CDR3 coding sequence is TGTGCCAGCAGCCTCAGGACTAGAAACGAGCAGTACTTC. Filled out from reference TRBV28 and TRBJ2-7, the complete variable domain reads DVKVTQSSRYLVKRTGEKVFLECVQDMDHENMFWYRQDPGLGLRLIYFSYDVKMKEKGDIPEGYSVSREKKERFSLILESASTNQTSMYLCASSLRTRNEQYFGPGTRLTVT.

This clone was counted only a few times. The chain links TRBV14 to TRBJ2-2; no reliable D call. V was cut by 4 bases and J by 1 base, with 7 bases left in between. The CDR3 runs 14 residues. CDR1 and CDR2 (germline): SGHDN, FVKESK. CDR3 protein: CASSPRLNTGELFF. The CDR3 DNA sequence: TGTGCCAGCAGCCCCCGACTGAACACCGGGGAGCTGTTTTTT.

The sample holds one count of this clone. The chain is built from TRBV14 and TRBJ2-3; 11 bases are shared with TRBD2. This CDR3 region has 16 residues. J lost 2 bases, V lost 2 bases, and 3 bases had no gene match. Germline V gene sequence: CDR1 SGHDN, CDR2 FVKESK. The CDR3 DNA sequence: TGTGCCAGCAGCCAACTAGCGGGGGGAACCACAGATACGCAGTATTTT. Translation gives CASSQLAGGTTDTQYF.

The J gene is TRBJ1-2, the V gene TRBV7-9, with D perhaps matching TRBD1 (6 bases). The CDR3 has 14 residues. The germline gives CDR1 SEHNR, CDR2 FQNEAQ (reference sequence). V was shortened by 4 bases and J by 3 bases, with 12 bases between the two germline ends. The CDR3 DNA sequence: TGTGCCAGCAGCTCAAGGGGGTTCGACTATGGCTACACCTTC. Translated: CASSSRGFDYGYTF.

The chain links TRBV7-2 to TRBJ2-4, with 8 bases matching TRBD1. V trimming: 1 base; J trimming: 4 bases; junction bases outside the gene matches: 6. Germline V gene data show CDR1 as SGHTA and CDR2 as FQGNSA. The length of the CDR3 is 16 residues. CDR3 nucleotides: TGTGCCAGCAGCTTAGTCTCCGGACAGGGTAAAAACATTCAGTACTTC. This translates into CASSLVSGQGKNIQYF.

V usage is TRBV5-1 and J usage is TRBJ2-1; D is unresolved. The V gene's germline CDR1 is SGHRS and CDR2 YFSETQ. V shed 3 bases and J shed 7 bases, with 17 bases lying between them. The length of the CDR3 is 15 residues. CDR3 sequence reads: CASSSSPFSVNEQFF. The CDR3 DNA is TGCGCCAGCAGCTCTTCTCCCTTCTCCGTGAATGAGCAGTTCTTC.

CDR3 residues: CASSLGGATEAFF. The CDR3 coding sequence is TGTGCCAGCAGCTTGGGGGGTGCGACTGAAGCTTTCTTT. J is TRBJ1-1 and V is TRBV7-9; the D gene is possibly TRBD1 (5 bases). CDR1 SEHNR and CDR2 FQNEAQ come from the germline V gene (reference sequence). The CDR3 is made up of 13 amino acids. Between the trimmed V and J ends, which lost 3 bases and 5 bases, there was a span of 10 bases.